These T cell receptor beta chains were read from a single sample in a study of blood T cell repertoires in COVID-19. Libraries were prepared by immunoSEQ multiplex PCR; TCRdb keeps only in-frame clonotypes and omits some of them. Here the sample spans 150,000 to 200,000 clones, around 73% being singletons. Source material: PBMCs or T cells enriched from blood (not recorded which). Receptor source: a woman aged 50 to 60 who had recovered from COVID-19. CDR3s include the opening cysteine and the closing phenylalanine or tryptophan.

CASSLPGTGNAYGYTF	16	TRBV28	TRBJ1-2
CASRRDRGRNTEAFF	15	TRBV2	TRBJ1-1
CASSELALNEQFF	13	TRBV9	TRBJ2-1
CASSLRLAVQETQYF	15	TRBV4-2	TRBJ2-5
CATSKVSGVGGLFF	14	TRBV15	TRBJ2-2
CASSSLEGAGQPQHF	15	TRBV25-1	TRBJ1-5
CASSTRSNEKLFF	13	TRBV6-5	TRBJ1-4
CASTAPGGTDTQYF	14	TRBV28	TRBJ2-3
CASSQDQGFYGYTF	14	TRBV4-2	TRBJ1-2
CASSSGLVLGLNEQFF	16	TRBV27	TRBJ2-1
CASTGSGGARLREQYF	16	TRBV7-8	TRBJ2-7
CASSLELAGGYNEQFF	16	TRBV5-5	TRBJ2-1
CASSLEGAFYGYTF	14	TRBV7-8	TRBJ1-2
CASSLDRTGLSTLSYEQYF	19	TRBV11-2	TRBJ2-7
CASSLSAGAYADTQYF	16	TRBV7-6	TRBJ2-3
CASRGVEQGPRNTF	14	TRBV28	TRBJ1-2
CASSIALSAGELFF	14	TRBV19	TRBJ2-2
CASSPASGVYNEQFF	15	TRBV11-2	TRBJ2-1
CASRGETGVREQFF	14	TRBV28	TRBJ2-1
CASSDLGGTTDTQYF	15	TRBV5-4	TRBJ2-3
CASSERTGETQYF	13	TRBV5-1	TRBJ2-5
CASSFEGEVYEQYF	14	TRBV5-1	TRBJ2-7
CSARDRGIYNEQFF	14	TRBV29-1	TRBJ2-1
CASSTSEPEAFF	12	TRBV11-1	TRBJ1-1
CASSVGQGAGEKLFF	15	TRBV9	TRBJ1-4
CASTRGETGTNEKLFF	16	TRBV19	TRBJ1-4
CASSLRASGRPGELFF	16	TRBV27	TRBJ2-2
CASSPGGTGGPYEQYF	16	TRBV5-1	TRBJ2-7
CASSAHGLAGAYEQYF	16	TRBV9	TRBJ2-7
CSVQAGTYSNEQFF	14	TRBV29-1	TRBJ2-1
CASSLQANYGYTF	13	TRBV6-5	TRBJ1-2
CASSLAGLETQYF	13	TRBV11-2	TRBJ2-5
CASSPPLRLAAFNEQFF	17	TRBV7-9	TRBJ2-1
CASSQATGKSTDTQYF	16	TRBV4-1	TRBJ2-3
CASSFFAGHSPLHF	14	TRBV5-6	TRBJ1-6
CASSPGTVPYEQYF	14	TRBV3-1/TRBV3-2	TRBJ2-7
CASSPSGGSYNEQFF	15	TRBV7-9	TRBJ2-1
CASSQGPSSGSFNEQFF	17	TRBV3-1/TRBV3-2	TRBJ2-1